The subject of this entry is one T cell receptor beta chain. As yet, its antigen is unknown. This sample is part of a study of Graves' ophthalmopathy and Graves' hyperthyroidism. Whole-study context: Peripheral blood was collected at initial diagnosis, before any treatment. Study-level points and caveats: Among expanded thyroid clonotypes above 0.001 frequency, most also occurred in blood.

Amplification of TCR beta CDR3 regions used RNA transcripts. HTBI-primed first-round RT-PCR preceded second-round multiplex PCR. Each CDR3 protein is one row after TCRdb ran MiXCR on the multiplex PCR reads. The table shows more than 150,000 distinct CDR3 sequences, with over 35% occurring only once. Establishment of the diagnosis relied upon clinical symptoms, serum thyroxine, TRAb, thyroid ultrasound and orbital computed tomography. The TCR comes from a woman aged 35 to 49 with Graves' ophthalmopathy. Material: peripheral blood.

DNA for the CDR3: TGTGCCAGCAGTTTTTCGGGAGAGGCCCACGAGCAGTACTTC. Its translation: CASSFSGEAHEQYF. V usage is TRBV6-2 or TRBV6-3 and J usage is TRBJ2-7; D is possibly TRBD2 (6 bases). The germline CDR1 and CDR2 sequences are MNHEY and SVGEGT. Between the trimmed V and J ends, which lost 4 bases and 5 bases, there was a span of 15 bases. CDR3 size: 14 residues.